The 20 T cell receptor beta chains given below trace back to one sample, sequenced in a study of OX40 agonist ivuxolimab in advanced cancers. The repertoire was sequenced with immunoSEQ multiplex PCR; TCRdb's copy has only in-frame clones and lacks some. The sample comprises under 85,000 clones, about 91% of which are singletons, and about 0.6% rests with the top ten. Specimen: CD4+ or CD8+ T cells sorted from blood, collected in a trial of the OX40 agonist ivuxolimab. Receptor source: an adult with an advanced solid tumor such as melanoma, head and neck, liver or kidney cancer.

The chain uses TRBV4-1 and TRBJ1-2; 8 bases align to TRBD1. Germline V CDR1 and CDR2: MGHRA, YSYEKL. After removal of 0 bases from V and 4 bases from J, the junction contained 13 bases not matched to a gene. The CDR3 runs 18 residues. The CDR3 sequence is CASSQDRIGTGLTYGYTF. The CDR3 region has the DNA TGCGCCAGCAGCCAAGATCGAATCGGGACAGGACTAACCTATGGCTACACCTTC.

This sequence joins TRBV11-1 and TRBJ1-2; a possible D gene is TRBD1 (5 bases). The V gene's germline CDR1 is SGHAT and CDR2 FQDESV (reference sequence). The ends were cut back, 4 bases at V and 8 bases at J, with 14 bases in the middle. The CDR3 totals 13 residues. CDR3 protein: CASSSKGRTGYTF. CDR3 coding DNA: TGTGCCAGCAGCTCCAAGGGGCGGACAGGCTACACCTTC. Looking up the rest from reference TRBV11-1 and TRBJ1-2 gives the full variable domain: EAEVAQSPRYKITEKSQAVAFWCDPISGHATLYWYRQILGQGPELLVQFQDESVVDDSQLPKDRFSAERLKGVDSTLKIQPAELGDSAMYLCASSSKGRTGYTFGSGTRLTVV.

V is TRBV28 and J is TRBJ2-1, with 8 positions matching TRBD2. The CDR3 has 19 amino acids. The ends lost 6 bases at V and 1 base at J; junction bases unmatched: 17. Germline V gene lookup returns CDR1 MDHEN and CDR2 SYDVKM. CDR3: CASRPPGRVGTNSYNEQFF. CDR3 DNA sequence: TGTGCCAGCAGACCCCCCGGGAGGGTCGGGACGAATTCCTACAATGAGCAGTTCTTC.

The chain has TRBV29-1 and TRBJ1-3, with TRBD1 as a possible D gene (5 bases). The length of the CDR3 is 11 residues. Germline assignment: CDR1 SQVTM and CDR2 ANQGSEA. The CDR3 sequence: CSAGTGNTIYF. CDR3 DNA: TGCAGTGCAGGGACTGGAAACACCATATATTTT.

This clone occurred a few times. The chain couples TRBV11-2 to TRBJ2-7, with D perhaps being TRBD1 or TRBD2 (5 bases each). The CDR3 totals 17 residues. V gave up 3 bases and J gave up 5 bases, with 23 bases separating them. Germline V CDR1 and CDR2: SGHAT, FQNNGV. CDR3 DNA sequence: TGTGCCAGCAGCTTCGTGGGGACGGGGCGCGGGCTCGACGAGCAGTACTTC. It yields the protein CASSFVGTGRGLDEQYF.

As to this clone: Additional DNA sequences in this sample encode the identical CDR3. This chain joins TRBV18 and TRBJ2-7, with D unclear. The CDR3 runs to 12 residues. The V end lost 2 bases, the J end lost 4 bases, and 6 bases lay between the germline ends. Germline values: CDR1 KGHSH, CDR2 LQKENI. In DNA, the CDR3 is TGTGCCAGCTCACCAGAACCGTACGAGCAGTACTTC. This translates into CASSPEPYEQYF.

The chain recombines TRBV18 with TRBJ1-6, with D tentatively TRBD1 (5 bases). V was pared by 8 bases and J by 7 bases, with 18 bases between. The V gene's germline CDR1 is KGHSH and CDR2 LQKENI. This CDR3 contains 15 residues. CDR3 nucleotide sequence: TGTGCCAGCGCTTCCTCGGGGCCTCCGAATTCACCCCTCCACTTT. It codes for CASASSGPPNSPLHF.

The chain combines TRBV19 with TRBJ2-3; TRBD1 might be the D (5 bases). The CDR3 contains 15 residues. Germline-derived CDR1 and CDR2 are LNHDA and SQIVND (reference sequence). V shed 1 base and J shed 4 bases, with 12 bases lying between them. The CDR3 protein is CASSIGRQGSDTQYF. The CDR3 DNA reads TGTGCCAGTAGTATAGGTCGGCAGGGTTCAGATACGCAGTATTTT. Full variable domain (missing parts from reference TRBV19 and TRBJ2-3): DGGITQSPKYLFRKEGQNVTLSCEQNLNHDAMYWYRQDPGQGLRLIYYSQIVNDFQKGDIAEGYSVSREKKESFPLTVTSAQKNPTAFYLCASSIGRQGSDTQYFGPGTRLTVL.

This clone was seen just once. The CDR3 is CASTLGSGGHTDTQYF. The CDR3 DNA reads as TGTGCCAGCACCCTGGGTAGCGGGGGGCACACAGATACGCAGTATTTT. V and J are TRBV6-6 and TRBJ2-3, with 10 nucleotides matching TRBD2. After removal of 7 bases from V and 2 bases from J, the junction contained 9 bases not matched to a gene. CDR1 and CDR2 (germline): MNHNY, SVGAGI (reference sequence). The CDR3 contains 16 residues.

This clone was counted a few times. The chain uses TRBV5-4 and TRBJ1-2; 7 bases match TRBD1. The CDR3 contains 13 residues. The V segment lost 2 bases and the J segment 7 bases; nucleotides outside the gene matches: 5. Germline CDR1 and CDR2: SGHNT and YYREEE (reference sequence). The CDR3 DNA reads as TGTGCCAGCAGCTTCCAGGGGGAGGTTGGCTACACCTTC. As protein: CASSFQGEVGYTF. Supplemented by reference TRBV5-4 and TRBJ1-2, the full variable domain reads ETGVTQSPTHLIKTRGQQVTLRCSSQSGHNTVSWYQQALGQGPQFIFQYYREEENGRGNFPPRFSGLQFPNYSSELNVNALELDDSALYLCASSFQGEVGYTFGSGTRLTVV.

This chain joins TRBV5-6 and TRBJ2-1; TRBD1 is a possible D gene (6 bases). The CDR3 is 14 amino acids. The V gene's germline CDR1 is SGHDT and CDR2 YYEEEE. Trimming removed 4 bases at V and 2 bases at J, with 10 bases between. Here the CDR3 reads CASSSRGPYNEQFF. The CDR3 DNA is TGTGCCAGCAGCAGCAGGGGACCCTACAATGAGCAGTTCTTC.

This clone appeared a few times. V is TRBV6-1 and J is TRBJ1-5; D perhaps matches TRBD1 (5 bases). Germline V gene lookup returns CDR1 MNHNS and CDR2 SASEGT. Trimming pared 4 bases from V and 7 bases from J, leaving 11 bases between. The CDR3 is 13 amino acids. CDR3 in DNA: TGTGCCAGCAGTGCCGGGACCAAACAGCCCCAGCATTTT. It yields the protein CASSAGTKQPQHF.

CDR3 DNA sequence: TGTGCCAGTAGTATGCAGTGGGCTAGCAATCAGCCCCAGCATTTT. Translation: CASSMQWASNQPQHF. V and J are TRBV19 and TRBJ1-5, with D uncertain. The CDR3 is 15 amino acids. Trimming stripped 3 bases from V and 0 bases from J, with 9 bases between. Per the germline V gene, CDR1 is LNHDA and CDR2 is SQIVND (reference sequence). The full variable domain, in which reference TRBV19 and TRBJ1-5 provide the parts outside the CDR3, is DGGITQSPKYLFRKEGQNVTLSCEQNLNHDAMYWYRQDPGQGLRLIYYSQIVNDFQKGDIAEGYSVSREKKESFPLTVTSAQKNPTAFYLCASSMQWASNQPQHFGDGTRLSIL.

The chain has TRBV2 and TRBJ2-3; no clear D. The germline V and J ends were trimmed by 7 bases and 3 bases, with 8 bases remaining between them. The CDR3 has 12 residues. CDR1 is SNHLY and CDR2 is FYNNEI in the germline V gene. The CDR3 reads CASNLRTDTQYF. The CDR3 nucleotides are TGTGCCAGCAACCTAAGAACAGATACGCAGTATTTT.

The V and J genes are TRBV2 and TRBJ2-4; 8 bases fit TRBD2. The germline V gene encodes CDR1 SNHLY and CDR2 FYNNEI. The CDR3 sequence is 15 residues long. The trim removed 4 bases at V and 2 bases at J, leaving 4 bases unmatched. CDR3 loop: CASSGAGGTKNIQYF. CDR3 nucleotide sequence: TGTGCCAGCAGTGGGGCGGGGGGAACCAAAAACATTCAGTACTTC.

The rearrangement uses TRBV18 and TRBJ1-5; 10 nucleotides line up with TRBD1. Germline V gene lookup returns CDR1 KGHSH and CDR2 LQKENI. J lost 5 bases, V lost 1 base, and 2 bases had no gene match. The CDR3 is 15 residues long. This chain's CDR3 is CASSPRTGGDQPQHF. The CDR3, as DNA: TGTGCCAGCTCACCACGGACAGGGGGGGATCAGCCCCAGCATTTT.

This chain uses TRBV6-5 with TRBJ2-3; TRBD1 matches 9 bases. The CDR3 spans 15 residues. V lost 6 bases to trimming and J lost 1 base; unmatched junction nucleotides: 5. Germline CDR1 is MNHEY and CDR2 is SVGAGI. CDR3 sequence: CASSPWTGGTDTQYF. As DNA, the CDR3 is TGTGCCAGCAGCCCCTGGACAGGGGGCACAGATACGCAGTATTTT.

The chain recombines TRBV10-2 with TRBJ1-2; TRBD1 might be the D (6 bases). This CDR3 comprises 15 residues. Trimming took off 3 bases at V and 0 bases at J, with 11 bases between the two ends. Germline V gene sequence: CDR1 WSHSY, CDR2 SAAADI. The CDR3 loop is CASSDRGGSNYGYTF. CDR3 DNA sequence: TGCGCCAGCAGTGACAGGGGAGGGTCTAACTATGGCTACACCTTC.

V is TRBV6-1 and J is TRBJ2-5; D is perhaps TRBD2 (5 bases). This CDR3 region has 12 residues. Per germline, CDR1 MNHNS and CDR2 SASEGT. Trimming removed 6 bases from V and 0 bases from J, with 5 bases in between. As DNA, the CDR3 is TGTGCCAGCAGGCGGGACCAAGAGACCCAGTACTTC. Translation gives CASRRDQETQYF.

V usage is TRBV7-9 and J usage is TRBJ1-2, with a tentative D call TRBD1 (5 bases). The germline gives CDR1 SEHNR, CDR2 FQNEAQ (reference sequence). The CDR3 extends over 14 amino acids. V lost 0 bases and J 8 bases, leaving 13 bases between the germline ends. The DNA for the CDR3 is TGTGCCAGCAGCTTAGCGGACACGGCCCGCGGCTACACCTTC. Protein: CASSLADTARGYTF.